These 27 T cell receptor beta chains were all obtained from the same sample, sequenced in a study of response to subunit inactivated influenza vaccine (dated by TCRdb to 2016 to 2018). The library was made by RT-PCR. Sequenced using an Illumina HiSeq 2500. The raw public data were reprocessed by TCRdb itself: fastp quality trimming at Q25, MiXCR clonotype calling, in-frame beta chains only. Entries that share a CDR3 protein sequence are merged under the most common genes and DNA. This sample gives 500,000 to 550,000 distinct CDR3 sequences in total; roughly 7.9% of them show up just once. The ten largest clones represent about an eighth of the sample. This specimen was PBMCs from blood, taken about 23 months after vaccination. The receptor source for this set is a man aged 50-75 years who received an inactivated influenza vaccine. Donor details come from another sample of the same person, matched by shared clones.

This clonotype showed up just a few times. The DNA of the CDR3 is TGTGCCAGCAGCTTGGGCGTGACTAACACCTACAATGAGCAGTTCTTC. Its translation: CASSLGVTNTYNEQFF. J is TRBJ2-1 and V is TRBV11-1; maybe TRBD2 (5 bases). Germline loops: CDR1 SGHAT, CDR2 FQDESV (reference sequence). With 3 bases removed from V and 2 bases from J, the gap between germline ends came to 14 bases. CDR3 length equals 16 residues.

The table lists this clonotype with many counts. This chain connects TRBV29-1 to TRBJ2-5; a possible D gene is TRBD1 (6 bases). V shed 7 bases and J shed 13 bases, with 22 bases lying between them. Germline CDR1 SQVTM, CDR2 ANQGSEA. This CDR3 region has 12 residues. In DNA form, the CDR3 reads TGCAGCGACGGGACATATAATAAAGTCGGGTACTTC. Translating gives CSDGTYNKVGYF.

This clonotype turned up a few times. The chain employs TRBV6-2 or TRBV6-3 and TRBJ2-1; a weak D match, TRBD1 (6 bases). V was clipped by 4 bases and J by 7 bases, with 14 bases between them. CDR1 and CDR2 from the germline V gene are MNHEY and SVGEGT. CDR3 length equals 14 residues. CDR3 nucleotides: TGTGCCAGCAGTTTGACGGGACATCTTAATGAGCAGTTCTTC. Amino acids: CASSLTGHLNEQFF.

This clonotype was picked up many times. The CDR3 DNA reads as TGTGCCAGCAGTTCCAGGAGTGGCGGCTACACCTTC. It translates to CASSSRSGGYTF. This chain links TRBV12-3 or TRBV12-4 with TRBJ1-2; D not resolved. The CDR3 loop spans 12 amino acids. Trimming left V 4 bases short and J 8 bases short, with 11 bases between.

This chain connects TRBV12-3 or TRBV12-4 to TRBJ1-5; D unclear. With 1 base removed from V and 5 bases from J, the gap between germline ends came to 9 bases. The CDR3 has 14 residues. The CDR3 loop reads CASSLVWEDQPQHF. DNA for the CDR3: TGTGCCAGCAGTTTAGTTTGGGAGGATCAGCCCCAGCATTTT.

A few counts support this clonotype. This sequence joins TRBV20-1 and TRBJ2-1; 12 bases line up with TRBD2. After removal of 4 bases from V and 5 bases from J, the junction contained 3 bases not matched to a gene. The length of the CDR3 is 14 residues. In germline, CDR1 is DFQATT, CDR2 SNEGSKA (reference sequence). In DNA, the CDR3 is TGCAGTGCTAAGACTAGCGGGGGACACAATGAGCAGTTCTTC. It yields the protein CSAKTSGGHNEQFF.

In this sample, this clonotype turned up many times. V usage is TRBV5-1 and J usage is TRBJ2-3; D possibly corresponds to TRBD1 (6 bases). The V gene lost 0 bases and the J gene lost 5 bases, with 19 bases spanning the gap. Germline V gene data show CDR1 as SGHRS and CDR2 as YFSETQ. The CDR3 consists of 17 residues. The CDR3, as DNA: TGCGCCAGCAGCTTGGGTGGCAGCGGACAGATCGTAGATACGCAGTATTTT. Its protein is CASSLGGSGQIVDTQYF.

This clonotype was detected ten times or more. The chain employs TRBV6-1 and TRBJ1-5; the D gene is possibly TRBD1 (6 bases). V was clipped by 5 bases and J by 4 bases, with 12 bases between them. Germline V gene sequence: CDR1 MNHNS, CDR2 SASEGT. The CDR3 consists of 14 residues. The CDR3 is CASSPQDRNQPQHF. DNA for the CDR3: TGTGCCAGCAGTCCACAGGACAGAAATCAGCCCCAGCATTTT.

The chain joins TRBV5-1 to TRBJ2-3; no reliable D call. The V gene's germline CDR1 is SGHRS and CDR2 YFSETQ. Trimming took 1 base from V and 4 from J, leaving 10 bases between them. There are 14 residues in the CDR3. The CDR3 reads CASSLSDSSDTQYF. In DNA form, the CDR3 reads TGCGCCAGCAGCTTGTCGGATAGCTCAGATACGCAGTATTTT.

This clonotype has at least ten counts. This chain connects TRBV7-2 to TRBJ2-7, with D hard to call. Trimming took 2 bases from V and 6 from J, leaving 11 bases between them. Germline-derived CDR1 and CDR2 are SGHTA and FQGNSA. The CDR3 runs 13 residues. CDR3 coding DNA: TGTGCCAGCAGCTTATATCAGTTAGGCGAGCAGTACTTC. This codes for CASSLYQLGEQYF.

V is TRBV20-1 and J is TRBJ2-7; tentatively, D is TRBD1 (6 bases). Between the trimmed V and J ends, which lost 3 bases and 4 bases, there was a span of 10 bases. The length of the CDR3 is 12 residues. Germline values: CDR1 DFQATT, CDR2 SNEGSKA (reference sequence). CDR3 sequence (DNA): TGCAGTGCTAGCGCCAGGGGTTACGAGCAGTACTTC. Translation: CSASARGYEQYF.

The chain uses TRBV5-1 and TRBJ2-3; D not certain. CDR3 size: 14 residues. Germline V CDR1 and CDR2: SGHRS, YFSETQ. The germline V and J ends were trimmed by 5 bases and 3 bases, with 13 bases remaining between them. The CDR3 protein is CASSPLGETDTQYF. CDR3 sequence (DNA): TGCGCCAGCAGTCCTCTGGGTGAGACAGATACGCAGTATTTT.

The J gene is TRBJ2-1, the V gene TRBV5-1; 9 bases fit TRBD1. After removal of 3 bases from V and 5 bases from J, the junction contained 3 bases not matched to a gene. The CDR3 runs 14 residues. Germline V gene data show CDR1 as SGHRS and CDR2 as YFSETQ. In DNA form, the CDR3 reads TGCGCCAGCAGCTGGGGGGACAGGGACAATGAGCAGTTCTTC. It encodes CASSWGDRDNEQFF.

As to this clonotype: At one end, the junction sequence differs from germline, possibly due to a read error. The V and J genes are TRBV11-2 and TRBJ2-7, with D unresolved. There are 14 residues in the CDR3. Looked up from germline, CDR1 is SGHAT and CDR2 is FQNNGV. Written as DNA, the CDR3 is TGTGCCGGCAGCCAAGGCCCCCCCGCTTACGAGCAGTACTTC. Amino acid sequence: CAGSQGPPAYEQYF.

This clonotype was seen only a few times. The chain joins TRBV15 to TRBJ2-1; 9 positions agree with TRBD2. With V trimmed by 1 base and J by 2 bases, 6 bases remained unmatched. CDR3 length: 17 amino acids. Germline V gene data show CDR1 as LNHNV and CDR2 as YYDKDF (reference sequence). The CDR3 DNA reads TGTGCCACCAGCAGAGGGACTAGCGTCAGCGCCTACAATGAGCAGTTCTTC. This encodes CATSRGTSVSAYNEQFF.

This clonotype was counted at least ten times. The V gene is TRBV5-1, the J gene TRBJ1-1; no clear D. There are 15 residues in the CDR3. Germline loops: CDR1 SGHRS, CDR2 YFSETQ. The ends were cut back, 1 base at V and 5 bases at J, with 15 bases in the middle. CDR3 sequence: CASSLFHDSPTEAFF. Here the CDR3 DNA reads TGCGCCAGCAGCTTGTTTCATGATTCTCCGACTGAAGCTTTCTTT.

In this sample, this clonotype turned up a few times. This chain links TRBV11-2 with TRBJ1-6, with unresolved D. CDR1 SGHAT and CDR2 FQNNGV come from the germline V gene. Trimming stripped 2 bases from V and 9 bases from J, with 11 bases between. The CDR3 is 14 residues long. CDR3 DNA sequence: TGTGCCAGCAGCTTACACCTAACGGGTTCACCCCTCCACTTT. Protein product: CASSLHLTGSPLHF. The full variable domain, in which reference TRBV11-2 and TRBJ1-6 provide the parts outside the CDR3, is EAGVAQSPRYKIIEKRQSVAFWCNPISGHATLYWYQQILGQGPKLLIQFQNNGVVDDSQLPKDRFSAERLKGVDSTLKIQPAKLEDSAVYLCASSLHLTGSPLHFGNGTRLTVT.

This clonotype was counted between two and nine times. The V and J genes are TRBV7-2 and TRBJ2-5; D is unresolved. V was shortened by 2 bases and J by 3 bases, with 10 bases between the two germline ends. Germline V lookup: CDR1 SGHTA, CDR2 FQGNSA. CDR3 length: 14 amino acids. This CDR3 reads CASSLRRNKETQYF. The DNA for the CDR3 is TGTGCCAGCAGCTTAAGGCGGAATAAAGAGACCCAGTACTTC.

At least ten counts were recorded for this clonotype. The chain is built from TRBV29-1 and TRBJ2-6; weak D call: TRBD2 (5 bases). The CDR3 is 14 residues long. Germline V CDR1 and CDR2: SQVTM, ANQGSEA. The V end was cut by 5 bases, the J end by 2 bases, with 10 bases between. The CDR3 region has the DNA TGCAGCGTTAGGCCCGGGACTGGGGCCAACGTCCTGACTTTC. Its protein is CSVRPGTGANVLTF.

V and J are TRBV7-2 and TRBJ2-1; D is undetermined. Germline V gene lookup returns CDR1 SGHTA and CDR2 FQGNSA. This CDR3 region has 12 residues. V dropped 1 base and J dropped 10 bases, with 8 bases sitting between them. Written as DNA, the CDR3 is TGTGCCAGCAGCTTAGGGTCGCGGGAGCAGTTCTTC. Amino acid sequence: CASSLGSREQFF.

The chain couples TRBV27 to TRBJ2-7; 8 bases line up with TRBD1. V dropped 6 bases and J dropped 0; count of bases not matched to a gene: 10. From germline, CDR1 is MNHEY and CDR2 SMNVEV (reference sequence). The CDR3 is made up of 16 amino acids. The CDR3 DNA reads TGTGCCAGCAGGGCCAGGGGGCCTACCAGCTCCTACGAGCAGTACTTC. It is translated as CASRARGPTSSYEQYF.

Concerning this clonotype: A much larger clone differs from this one at a single base, so this may be a read error. The V call is TRBV6-5, the J call TRBJ1-5; perhaps TRBD1 as D (5 bases). Trimming took off 5 bases at V and 6 bases at J, with 17 bases between the two ends. Germline assignment: CDR1 MNHEY and CDR2 SVGAGI. The CDR3 is made up of 15 amino acids. Written as DNA, the CDR3 is TGTGCCAGCAGTCACAGCCAGGGTAGGGGTCAGCCCCAGCATTTT. Its protein is CASSHSQGRGQPQHF.

This clonotype was recorded at least ten times. V is TRBV20-1 and J is TRBJ2-5; D not certain. This CDR3 region has 11 residues. V shed 5 bases and J shed 12 bases, with 16 bases lying between them. In germline, CDR1 is DFQATT, CDR2 SNEGSKA (reference sequence). CDR3 bases: TGCAGTGCTCAAGACACCCCCGATGAGTACTTC. This gives the protein CSAQDTPDEYF.

The V and J genes are TRBV24-1 and TRBJ2-2; maybe TRBD1 (6 bases). V gave up 9 bases and J gave up 4 bases, with 14 bases separating them. The CDR3 runs 14 residues. The V gene's germline CDR1 is KGHDR and CDR2 SFDVKD. This CDR3 is CATRNTQGTGELFF. The CDR3, as DNA: TGTGCCACCCGAAATACACAGGGCACCGGGGAGCTGTTTTTT.

The rearrangement uses TRBV12-3 or TRBV12-4 and TRBJ1-2, with a tentative D call TRBD1 (6 bases). V was clipped by 6 bases and J by 4 bases, with 15 bases between them. This CDR3 has 14 amino acids. The CDR3 spells CASSLGGFIYGYTF. The CDR3 DNA is TGTGCCAGCAGCCTGGGGGGCTTTATCTATGGCTACACCTTC.

The table lists this clonotype with many counts. The V gene is TRBV3-1, the J gene TRBJ2-7; D unresolved. The V and J ends lost 0 bases and 1 base respectively, with 10 bases between them. The germline gives CDR1 LGHDT, CDR2 YNNKEL (reference sequence). The CDR3 loop spans 15 amino acids. The CDR3 loop reads CASSQETTGSYEQYF. CDR3 sequence (DNA): TGTGCCAGCAGCCAAGAAACGACCGGATCCTACGAGCAGTACTTC.

This clonotype appeared a few times. The rearrangement uses TRBV5-1 and TRBJ2-7, with D possibly being TRBD1 (6 bases). The CDR3 is 14 residues long. The V gene's germline CDR1 is SGHRS and CDR2 YFSETQ. V shed 3 bases and J shed 1 base, with 11 bases lying between them. As DNA, the CDR3 is TGCGCCAGCAGCTCCCAGGGGCCATCCTACGAGCAGTACTTC. It translates to CASSSQGPSYEQYF. The full variable domain, rest sourced from reference TRBV5-1 and TRBJ2-7, is KAGVTQTPRYLIKTRGQQVTLSCSPISGHRSVSWYQQTPGQGLQFLFEYFSETQRNKGNFPGRFSGRQFSNSRSEMNVSTLELGDSALYLCASSSQGPSYEQYFGPGTRLTVT.